A selection of T cell receptor beta chains follows, all from one sample in a study of cytomegalovirus exposure and HLA in healthy donors. Here immunoSEQ multiplex PCR was the method, and the copy in TCRdb shows in-frame clones only, minus some. This table has some 120,000 clones, 79% appearing once. The sample comprised PBMCs. These receptors all come from a man younger than 45 in good health and CMV-seropositive. Each CDR3 is given with its conserved first and last residue. The D gene is left open where the match is weak. Not every row has a clone size; where given, it reads once, few, many or a size class.

.	.	TRBV11-3	TRBJ1-6	CASSPRGGRDSPLHF	TGTGCCAGCAGCCCGAGGGGGGGCAGAGATTCACCCCTCCACTTT
.	.	TRBV7-9	TRBJ1-1	CSSSLRQGTTEAFF	TGTTCCAGCAGCTTAAGACAAGGAACAACTGAAGCTTTCTTT
.	TRBD1	TRBV30	TRBJ2-1	CAWAAGTGYNEQFF	TGTGCCTGGGCCGCCGGGACAGGGTACAATGAGCAGTTCTTC
.	.	TRBV6-6	TRBJ1-1	CASRYQTRRTEAFF	TGTGCCAGCAGGTATCAGACCCGGAGGACTGAAGCTTTCTTT
.	TRBD1	TRBV12-5	TRBJ1-2	CASGPSTGQDYGYTF	TGTGCTAGTGGTCCCAGCACAGGACAGGACTATGGCTACACCTTC
.	.	TRBV6-6	TRBJ1-1	CASSYSPGKNTEAFF	TGTGCCAGCAGTTACTCTCCAGGGAAGAACACTGAAGCTTTCTTT
.	.	TRBV18	TRBJ1-5	CASSHGGSDQPQHF	TGTGCCAGCTCACACGGAGGGTCGGATCAGCCCCAGCATTTT
.	TRBD1	TRBV5-4	TRBJ2-7	CASSLDAGGYISPYEQYF	TGTGCCAGCAGCTTGGACGCAGGGGGTTACATATCCCCCTACGAGCAGTACTTC
.	TRBD2	TRBV27	TRBJ2-1	CASSSPGLAGGQVF	TGTGCCAGCAGTTCCCCGGGACTAGCGGGGGGGCAGGTCTTC
.	.	TRBV7-9	TRBJ1-3	CASSLPGTSGNTIYF	TGTGCCAGCAGCCTCCCCGGGACTTCTGGAAACACCATATATTTT
.	TRBD1	TRBV27	TRBJ2-6	CASTSIYPTGAASGANVLTF	TGTGCCAGCACCTCGATTTACCCGACAGGGGCGGCCTCTGGGGCCAACGTCCTGACTTTC
.	TRBD1	TRBV5-4	TRBJ1-2	CASRRDRAYGYTF	TGTGCCAGCAGGCGGGACAGGGCGTATGGCTACACCTTC
few	TRBD1	TRBV27	TRBJ2-2	CATRITGVGNTGELFF	TGTGCCACCAGGATTACAGGGGTGGGGAACACCGGGGAGCTGTTTTTT
.	.	TRBV7-9	TRBJ2-6	CASSRGISGANGLTF	TGTGCCAGCAGCAGGGGGATCTCTGGGGCCAACGGCCTGACTTTC
.	TRBD1	TRBV18	TRBJ2-5	CASSPARTGGDETQYF	TGTGCCAGCTCACCAGCCCGGACAGGGGGCGATGAGACCCAGTACTTC
.	TRBD1	TRBV4-1	TRBJ2-7	CASSLGQLYEQYF	TGCGCCAGCAGCCTGGGACAGCTCTACGAGCAGTACTTC
once	.	TRBV4-3	TRBJ1-2	CASSQDGAGDGGYTF	TGCGCCAGCAGCCAAGATGGGGCAGGGGATGGTGGCTACACCTTC
.	.	TRBV5-1	TRBJ2-7	CASSLQWGLHEQYF	TGCGCCAGCAGCTTACAGTGGGGGCTGCACGAGCAGTACTTC
.	.	TRBV5-1	TRBJ2-5	CASSRGQYQETQYF	TGCGCCAGCAGCCGAGGACAGTACCAAGAGACCCAGTACTTC
few	TRBD1	TRBV6-4	TRBJ2-3	CASSDSQGADTQYF	TGTGCCAGCAGTGACTCACAGGGGGCAGATACGCAGTATTTT
.	.	TRBV11-2	TRBJ2-2	CASSSPRLHTGELFF	TGTGCCAGCAGCTCTCCTAGATTACACACCGGGGAGCTGTTTTTT
once	TRBD1	TRBV7-3	TRBJ2-2	CASSSAPGQGTGELFF	TGTGCCAGCAGCTCAGCACCGGGACAGGGTACCGGGGAGCTGTTTTTT
.	TRBD1	TRBV9	TRBJ1-6	CASTSTGEAYNSPLHF	TGTGCCAGCACCAGTACAGGGGAGGCTTATAATTCACCCCTCCACTTT
.	.	TRBV18	TRBJ1-1	CASSPPRGMNTEAFF	TGTGCCAGCTCACCTCCCAGGGGTATGAACACTGAAGCTTTCTTT
.	.	TRBV5-1	TRBJ1-3	CASSSDSSGNTIYF	TGCGCCAGCAGTTCCGACAGCTCTGGAAACACCATATATTTT
.	TRBD2	TRBV11-1	TRBJ2-1	CASSPFRGGVNNEQFF	TGTGCCAGCAGCCCTTTCCGCGGGGGGGTAAACAATGAGCAGTTCTTC
.	.	TRBV6-5	TRBJ1-5	CASSYRGASGQPQHF	TGTGCCAGCAGTTACCGCGGAGCCTCGGGACAGCCCCAGCATTTT
.	.	TRBV10-3	TRBJ2-1	CAISGLEQYNEQFF	TGTGCCATCAGTGGACTAGAACAGTACAATGAGCAGTTCTTC
.	.	TRBV9	TRBJ2-2	CASSVFGGRGTGELFF	TGTGCCAGCAGCGTTTTCGGAGGGAGAGGGACCGGGGAGCTGTTTTTT
few	TRBD2	TRBV5-4	TRBJ2-5	CASSSPGTSGSLQGTQYF	TGTGCCAGCAGCTCCCCCGGTACTAGCGGGAGCTTGCAAGGGACCCAGTACTTC
.	TRBD1	TRBV5-4	TRBJ1-2	CASSGSADRGYGYTF	TGTGCCAGCAGCGGGTCTGCGGACAGGGGGTACGGCTACACCTTC
.	TRBD1	TRBV5-1	TRBJ2-5	CASSNGQGDQETQYF	TGCGCCAGCAGCAACGGACAGGGTGACCAAGAGACCCAGTACTTC
.	.	TRBV11-1	TRBJ1-2	CASSLEGLGYGYTF	TGTGCCAGCAGCTTGGAGGGTCTGGGATATGGCTACACCTTC
.	.	TRBV4-1	TRBJ1-4	CASSQGQWDEKLFF	TGCGCCAGCAGCCAAGGACAGTGGGATGAAAAACTGTTTTTT
.	TRBD1	TRBV2	TRBJ2-7	CASSRTGLPSSYEQYF	TGTGCCAGCAGTAGGACAGGTCTCCCGAGCTCCTACGAGCAGTACTTC
.	.	TRBV5-6	TRBJ1-1	CASSLAGSFAEAFF	TGTGCCAGCAGCTTAGCTGGGAGTTTCGCTGAAGCTTTCTTT
.	TRBD1	TRBV28	TRBJ2-2	CASRIPGQGTGELFF	TGTGCCAGCAGAATACCGGGACAGGGCACCGGGGAGCTGTTTTTT
.	TRBD2	TRBV5-6	TRBJ2-7	CASSLGTSGGNEQYF	TGTGCCAGCAGCTTAGGGACTAGCGGGGGGAATGAGCAGTACTTC
.	.	TRBV6-6	TRBJ2-5	CASSYSGGGGQETQYF	TGTGCCAGCAGTTACTCGGGGGGCGGGGGCCAAGAGACCCAGTACTTC